The rows below give T cell receptor beta chains drawn from one sample of a study of brain T cells in children with intractable seizures. Clones were read by immunoSEQ multiplex PCR, and TCRdb kept only the in-frame ones, dropping some. Of under 400,000 clones detected, 93% appear once; the ten largest clones hold 5% to 7%. The specimen comprised peripheral blood, sampled more than 4 months after surgery. The receptors were gathered from a boy under two years old with tuberous sclerosis and intractable seizures. Both conserved end residues are part of each CDR3. D genes are given only for firm matches. Size is stated for part of the rows, as once, few or many counts, or as a class when the clone is expanded.

cdr3_length,clone_size,v_call,d_call,j_call,cdr3_aa,cdr3_nt
19,-,TRBV7-6,TRBD2,TRBJ2-1,CASSGARRLAGEFSNEQFF,TGTGCCAGCAGCGGAGCCCGAAGACTAGCGGGGGAATTTAGCAATGAGCAGTTCTTC
17,-,TRBV7-8,TRBD2,TRBJ2-3,CASTLGWTSGFTDTQYF,TGTGCCAGCACCCTGGGTTGGACTAGCGGTTTTACAGATACGCAGTATTTT
13,-,TRBV5-6,-,TRBJ2-7,CASSLHGSYEQYF,TGTGCCAGCAGCTTGCATGGCTCCTACGAGCAGTACTTC
15,-,TRBV24-1,TRBD2,TRBJ2-1,CAVTTREVSYNEQFF,TGTGCCGTGACTACGCGGGAGGTCTCCTACAATGAGCAGTTCTTC
14,once,TRBV6-5,TRBD1,TRBJ1-5,CASTRTGTNQPQHF,TGTGCCAGCACCAGGACAGGAACAAATCAGCCCCAGCATTTT
13,-,TRBV19,-,TRBJ2-5,CASSIPGGETQYF,TGTGCCAGTAGTATACCCGGCGGAGAGACCCAGTACTTC
19,-,TRBV14,TRBD2,TRBJ2-4,CASSQSFLAAGNTKNIQYF,TGTGCCAGCAGCCAATCCTTCCTGGCAGCGGGGAACACAAAAAACATTCAGTACTTC
22,once,TRBV10-3,-,TRBJ2-3,CAIVPRLNTRRVGPGSTDTQYF,TGTGCCATCGTACCCAGACTGAATACGAGGCGGGTGGGGCCGGGAAGCACAGATACGCAGTATTTT
14,-,TRBV4-1,TRBD1,TRBJ2-7,CASSQGQGAYEQYF,TGCGCCAGCAGCCAAGGACAGGGGGCCTACGAGCAGTACTTC
11,-,TRBV12-3/TRBV12-4,-,TRBJ1-2,CASSQGYGYTF,TGTGCCAGCAGTCAGGGTTATGGCTACACCTTC
16,-,TRBV19,-,TRBJ2-3,CASSIQQGHLGDTQYF,TGTGCCAGTAGTATCCAACAGGGCCACCTCGGAGATACGCAGTATTTT
15,-,TRBV4-2,TRBD1,TRBJ2-1,CASSQGDRGFDEQFF,TGTGCCAGCAGCCAAGGGGACAGGGGATTTGATGAGCAGTTCTTC
14,-,TRBV10-3,-,TRBJ1-4,CAISDSRGGEKLFF,TGTGCCATCAGTGATTCCAGGGGCGGCGAAAAACTGTTTTTT
15,-,TRBV18,-,TRBJ2-3,CASSPRTTISDTQYF,TGTGCCAGCTCACCACGGACAACCATCTCAGATACGCAGTATTTT
19,-,TRBV5-1,TRBD2,TRBJ2-7,CASSLAVPGLAGGPYEQYF,TGCGCCAGCAGCTTGGCAGTCCCGGGACTAGCGGGAGGGCCCTACGAGCAGTACTTC
17,-,TRBV6-1,-,TRBJ1-5,CASSDALSQGRNQPQHF,TGTGCCAGCAGTGACGCCCTGTCTCAGGGGAGGAATCAGCCCCAGCATTTT
14,-,TRBV19,-,TRBJ1-2,CASTHRRDNYGYTF,TGTGCCAGTACCCATCGGAGGGATAACTATGGCTACACCTTC
17,-,TRBV9,TRBD2,TRBJ2-7,CASSEGGTSGPSYEQYF,TGTGCCAGCAGCGAGGGGGGAACTAGCGGACCTTCCTACGAGCAGTACTTC
16,-,TRBV7-3,TRBD2,TRBJ2-3,CASSSIGGAADDTQYF,TGTGCCAGCAGCTCCATCGGGGGGGCCGCGGACGATACGCAGTATTTT
12,once,TRBV19,-,TRBJ2-7,CASSWAPYEQYF,TGTGCCAGTAGTTGGGCTCCCTACGAGCAGTACTTC
13,-,TRBV6-5,-,TRBJ1-1,CASSYSGGAEAFF,TGTGCCAGCAGTTACTCGGGCGGGGCTGAAGCTTTCTTT
17,-,TRBV7-3,-,TRBJ2-6,CASSLTPQLTGANVLTF,TGTGCCAGCAGCTTAACACCACAGTTGACAGGGGCCAACGTCCTGACTTTC
16,-,TRBV3-1/TRBV3-2,-,TRBJ1-4,CASSQPDTFPREKLFF,TGTGCCAGCAGCCAACCTGACACCTTCCCTCGGGAAAAACTGTTTTTT
16,-,TRBV9,-,TRBJ2-7,CASSVGVGQSSYEQYF,TGTGCCAGCAGCGTGGGGGTGGGGCAGTCCTCCTACGAGCAGTACTTC
14,-,TRBV6-5,TRBD1,TRBJ2-2,CASRLQGKAGELFF,TGTGCCAGCAGGCTACAGGGGAAGGCCGGGGAGCTGTTTTTT
13,-,TRBV24-1,-,TRBJ2-1,CATSAGSYNEQFF,TGTGCCACGTCCGCAGGCTCCTACAATGAGCAGTTCTTC
14,-,TRBV19,-,TRBJ1-1,CASSQARGSTEAFF,TGTGCCAGTAGTCAAGCCAGGGGCAGTACTGAAGCTTTCTTT
17,-,TRBV7-6,-,TRBJ2-2,CASSLDGGYMNTGELFF,TGTGCCAGCAGCCTAGACGGGGGATATATGAACACCGGGGAGCTGTTTTTT
15,-,TRBV10-3,TRBD1,TRBJ1-3,CAISTTGGSGNTIYF,TGTGCCATCAGCACGACAGGGGGGTCGGGAAACACCATATATTTT
13,-,TRBV18,-,TRBJ2-1,CASSPGPYNEQFF,TGTGCCAGCTCACCCGGTCCCTACAATGAGCAGTTCTTC
15,few,TRBV7-9,-,TRBJ2-1,CASSLARPTYNEQFF,TGTGCCAGCAGCTTAGCTCGGCCAACCTACAATGAGCAGTTCTTC
14,-,TRBV20-1,-,TRBJ2-3,CSASGGGLTDTQYF,TGCAGTGCTAGTGGCGGGGGCCTCACAGATACGCAGTATTTT
17,few,TRBV4-1,TRBD2,TRBJ2-7,CASSARDPGLAGDKQYF,TGCGCCAGCAGCGCTCGGGATCCGGGACTAGCGGGAGATAAGCAGTACTTC
15,-,TRBV27,-,TRBJ2-3,CASSLFRLATDTQYF,TGTGCCAGCAGTTTATTCCGGCTAGCCACAGATACGCAGTATTTT
14,-,TRBV7-6,-,TRBJ1-1,CASSFQGDGGEAFF,TGTGCCAGCAGCTTCCAAGGGGACGGAGGTGAAGCTTTCTTT
14,once,TRBV3-1/TRBV3-2,-,TRBJ1-5,CASSQDYLFGPQHF,TGTGCCAGCAGCCAAGATTACCTCTTTGGGCCCCAGCATTTT
15,-,TRBV2,-,TRBJ1-2,CASSNSQDTNYGYTF,TGTGCCAGCAGTAATTCACAGGATACTAACTATGGCTACACCTTC
17,once,TRBV2,-,TRBJ1-5,CASSDFTDMGRNQPQHF,TGTGCCAGCAGTGATTTTACAGACATGGGGAGGAATCAGCCCCAGCATTTT
15,-,TRBV7-9,-,TRBJ1-6,CASSPGINYNSPLHF,TGTGCCAGCAGTCCGGGAATTAACTATAATTCACCCCTCCACTTT
15,-,TRBV24-1,-,TRBJ2-1,CATSGLSGTYNEQFF,TGTGCCACCAGTGGGTTGAGCGGCACCTACAATGAGCAGTTCTTC
17,-,TRBV24-1,-,TRBJ1-5,CATSDSGDPGGNQPQHF,TGTGCCACCAGTGATTCAGGGGACCCGGGGGGCAATCAGCCCCAGCATTTT
13,-,TRBV30,-,TRBJ1-4,CAWWIVGGEKLFF,TGTGCCTGGTGGATTGTGGGGGGGGAAAAACTGTTTTTT
12,-,TRBV6-5,-,TRBJ1-1,CASSSTAPPAFF,TGTGCCAGCAGTTCCACCGCCCCGCCGGCTTTCTTT
17,-,TRBV18,TRBD1,TRBJ1-4,CASSPPWTGTTNEKLFF,TGTGCCAGCTCACCACCGTGGACAGGGACAACTAATGAAAAACTGTTTTTT
13,-,TRBV5-1,-,TRBJ2-1,CASSGPGGHEQFF,TGCGCCAGCAGCGGTCCAGGGGGGCATGAGCAGTTCTTC
15,-,TRBV4-2,-,TRBJ2-7,CASSRGEGRSYEQYF,TGTGCCAGCAGCCGCGGAGAGGGGCGCTCCTACGAGCAGTACTTC
16,-,TRBV6-5,-,TRBJ2-7,CASSYFAGAGGREQYF,TGTGCCAGCAGTTACTTTGCGGGGGCAGGGGGTCGCGAGCAGTACTTC
18,-,TRBV18,TRBD2,TRBJ2-5,CASSLQDLAGAIQETQYF,TGTGCCAGCTCACTTCAGGACCTAGCGGGGGCGATCCAAGAGACCCAGTACTTC
15,-,TRBV27,TRBD2,TRBJ2-4,CASSPIGDLAGGLHF,TGTGCCAGCAGCCCTATCGGAGATTTAGCGGGGGGGTTGCACTTC
15,-,TRBV19,-,TRBJ1-4,CASSTQAWGNEKLFF,TGTGCCAGTAGTACTCAGGCCTGGGGAAATGAAAAACTGTTTTTT
15,-,TRBV19,-,TRBJ2-7,CATHRGGGPWYEQYF,TGTGCCACCCACAGAGGGGGAGGGCCGTGGTACGAGCAGTACTTC
17,-,TRBV7-9,TRBD1,TRBJ2-7,CASSLVEPRTGGNEQYF,TGTGCCAGCAGCTTAGTAGAACCCCGGACAGGGGGCAACGAGCAGTACTTC